The present TCR beta chain was sequenced within a study of shared clonotypes between healthy human individuals. The naive CD8 population came from CD45RO-negative cells selected for CCR7, without terminally differentiated effector memory CD45RA+ cells. CDR3 length: 18 residues. The germline V and J ends were trimmed by 3 bases and 0 bases, with 18 bases remaining between them. Germline-derived CDR1 and CDR2 are LNHDA and SQIVND (reference sequence). Data came from immunoSEQ multiplex PCR; TCRdb stores just in-frame clones and leaves some out. The data hold around 1,900,000 clones, with over 85% observed a single time.

This sequence originates from a man between 18 and 35 years old in good health. Some clones in this sample may be carry-over from other donors' samples. Specimen: naive CD8+ T cells from PBMCs. The chain combines TRBV19 with TRBJ1-5; a weak D match, TRBD1 (5 bases). The CDR3 reads CASSMMGPQVYSNQPQHF. Here the CDR3 DNA reads TGTGCCAGTAGTATGATGGGACCTCAGGTCTATAGCAATCAGCCCCAGCATTTT. The variable domain in full, completed from reference TRBV19 and TRBJ1-5, reads DGGITQSPKYLFRKEGQNVTLSCEQNLNHDAMYWYRQDPGQGLRLIYYSQIVNDFQKGDIAEGYSVSREKKESFPLTVTSAQKNPTAFYLCASSMMGPQVYSNQPQHFGDGTRLSIL.